This note documents a single TCR beta chain sequence. V was shortened by 4 bases and J by 8 bases, with 8 bases between the two germline ends. Germline values: CDR1 LGHNA, CDR2 YNFKEQ. The CDR3 has 11 amino acids. Assay: immunoSEQ multiplex PCR; the TCRdb copy retains only in-frame clones and omits some. Of more than 11,000 clones detected, less than 85% appear once; the ten largest clones hold 30% to 40%. This entry belongs to a study of T cell responses to AZD1222 COVID-19 vaccine. Samples with a second dose at about 4 or about 12 weeks were pooled together. The sequences come from peripheral blood, collected 28 days after the second AZD1222 dose. The sequence derives from an adult who received the AZD1222 COVID-19 vaccine. The chain carries TRBV4-2 and TRBJ1-1; no reliable D call. DNA of the CDR3: TGTGCCAGCAGCCGATCGACAGAAGCTTTCTTT. Translating gives CASSRSTEAFF.